This TCR beta chain comes out of a study of blood T cell repertoires in COVID-19. In the study overall: COVID-19 samples, acute and convalescent, were from the United States, Italy and Spain. The cDNA or gDNA used as material had been derived from T cells, B-cell-depleted T cells, or PBMCs.

Authors' processing steps: Reference gene primer amplification yielded estimated nucleated cell counts. TCRdb's table, derived via immunoSEQ multiplex PCR, lists solely in-frame clones and lacks some. That table is the source of V, J and clone size, and D and trimming were worked out from the DNA. The table shows a few hundred thousand clones, with about 86% occurring only once. The TCR was taken from a man aged 60 to 69 with acute or convalescent COVID-19. Sequenced sample: peripheral blood.

Here the CDR3 reads CASSLRDRESNEQFF. DNA for the CDR3: TGTGCCAGCAGTCTCCGGGACAGGGAATCCAATGAGCAGTTCTTC. The rearrangement links TRBV6-5 to TRBJ2-1; 9 bases fit TRBD1. Germline assignment: CDR1 MNHEY and CDR2 SVGAGI. Losses at the gene ends were 5 bases for V and 6 bases for J; bases not matched to a gene: 8. The CDR3 has 15 amino acids.